The 2 T cell receptor beta chains below come from one sample, sequenced in a study of blood T cell repertoires in COVID-19. Data came from immunoSEQ multiplex PCR; TCRdb stores just in-frame clones and leaves some out. The sample lists tens of thousands of clones, 60% to 80% seen once, with about 4.2% in the top ten. What was sequenced was peripheral blood. These receptors were taken from a woman in her forties or fifties with acute or convalescent COVID-19.

The V and J genes are TRBV3-1 (or the pseudogene TRBV3-2) and TRBJ1-4; 9 nucleotides line up with TRBD1. Germline CDR1 and CDR2: LGHDT and YNNKEL (reference sequence). Trimming at V came to 4 bases and at J to 8 bases, leaving 11 bases not matched to a gene. This CDR3 has 16 residues. Here the CDR3 reads CASSLDTGGVEEKLFF. CDR3 bases: TGTGCCAGCAGCCTGGATACAGGGGGCGTTGAGGAAAAACTGTTTTTT.

This sequence joins TRBV7-2 and TRBJ1-4; TRBD1 is a possible D gene (5 bases). The CDR3 sequence is 16 residues long. Germline loops: CDR1 SGHTA, CDR2 FQGNSA. The V end lost 6 bases, the J end lost 0 bases, and 14 bases lay between the germline ends. The CDR3 loop is CASSPGMSATNEKLFF. The CDR3 nucleotides are TGTGCCAGCAGTCCAGGGATGTCTGCAACTAATGAAAAACTGTTTTTT.